This passage covers 2 T cell receptor beta chains from one sample sequenced in a study of CD8+ T cells in alopecia areata. TCR sequencing used cDNA made by reverse transcription of extracted RNA. Using immunoSEQ multiplex PCR, the repertoire was profiled, and TCRdb retains in-frame clones only, with some absent. Among approximately 54,000 clones listed, about 96% were seen once. The sample in question was CD8+ T cells sorted from blood, obtained at week 0. The receptor source for this set is a human donor with alopecia areata.

The chain joins TRBV6-5 to TRBJ2-1, with a possible D match to TRBD2 (5 bases). The CDR3 totals 13 residues. The ends were cut back, 11 bases at V and 0 bases at J, with 11 bases in the middle. Germline CDR1 reads MNHEY; CDR2 reads SVGAGI. The DNA of the CDR3 is TGTGCCTCCGGGATAAGCTCCTACAATGAGCAGTTCTTC. Its protein product is CASGISSYNEQFF.

The chain recombines TRBV6-4 with TRBJ1-1, with D perhaps TRBD1 (5 bases). The germline CDR1 and CDR2 sequences are MRHNA and SNTAGT. V lost 0 bases to trimming and J lost 3 bases, with 5 bases between them. The CDR3 totals 13 residues. The CDR3: CASSDSGDTEAFF. DNA for the CDR3: TGTGCCAGCAGTGACTCGGGGGACACTGAAGCTTTCTTT.